This T cell receptor (beta chain) was recorded in a study of blood T cell repertoires in COVID-19. As originally analysed: Reference gene primer amplification gave estimated nucleated cell counts. The assay was immunoSEQ multiplex PCR, and TCRdb's table has in-frame clones only and misses some. V and J calls and clone size are those listed in that table; D and trimming were worked out from the DNA. The sample consists of about 180,000 clones, about 85% of them appearing once. CDR3 length: 15 amino acids. The germline CDR1 and CDR2 sequences are WSHSY and SAAADI. Trimming cost V 8 bases and J 0 bases, with 14 bases left between them. In its sample, this clone was seen many times.

The receptor comes from a woman in her twenties or thirties with active or convalescent COVID-19. Specimen: peripheral blood. V and J are TRBV10-2 and TRBJ2-1; a possible D gene is TRBD2 (6 bases). DNA for the CDR3: TGCGCCAGCCGGGACGGGGGTAGCTCCTACAATGAGCAGTTCTTC. This codes for CASRDGGSSYNEQFF.